The present TCR beta chain was sequenced within a study of blood T cell repertoires in COVID-19. Study-level information: Acute-phase and convalescent COVID-19 samples originated in the United States, Italy and Spain. The cDNA or gDNA used as material had been derived from T cells, B-cell-depleted T cells, or PBMCs.

Participants were aged about 18 to 89 years from approximately 24 US areas. Per the original methods: Amplification of reference gene primers was used by the study to estimate nucleated cell counts. The data were produced by immunoSEQ multiplex PCR, yet TCRdb's version contains in-frame clones alone and is incomplete. V and J calls and clone size are given by that table; D and trimming were obtained from the DNA. The table records 250,000 to 300,000 clones, about nine tenths of them present only once. CDR3 length: 14 amino acids. Per the germline V gene, CDR1 is MNHEY and CDR2 is SVGAGI. V was pared by 4 bases and J by 5 bases, with 14 bases between.

Specimen: PBMCs or T cells enriched from blood (not recorded which). The origin of this receptor is a man aged 18 to 35 who had recovered from COVID-19. V and J are TRBV6-5 and TRBJ2-5; a possible D gene is TRBD1 (6 bases). This CDR3 is CASSFSGVGETQYF. The CDR3 nucleotides are TGTGCCAGCAGTTTCTCAGGGGTGGGGGAGACCCAGTACTTC.